One and the same sample provided the 25 T cell receptor beta chains below, sequenced in a study of blood T cell repertoires in COVID-19. Method: immunoSEQ multiplex PCR; TCRdb's copy keeps in-frame clones and lacks some. The data show about 130,000 clones, around 88% seen once. Sequencing was performed on peripheral blood. Source of these receptors: a woman in her forties or fifties who had recovered from COVID-19.

The chain links TRBV6-6 to TRBJ1-5; tentative D call: TRBD1 (5 bases). This CDR3 comprises 14 residues. The V end was cut by 2 bases, the J end by 5 bases, with 10 bases between. The V gene's germline CDR1 is MNHNY and CDR2 SVGAGI (reference sequence). CDR3 in amino acids: CASSYGGDYQPQHF. DNA for the CDR3: TGTGCCAGCAGTTACGGGGGGGACTATCAGCCCCAGCATTTT.

In its sample, this clone was seen once. The chain combines TRBV4-1 with TRBJ2-3; 10 nucleotides align to TRBD1. The CDR3 has 15 residues. Germline V lookup: CDR1 MGHRA, CDR2 YSYEKL. The V gene end was trimmed by 8 bases and the J gene end by 3 bases; junction bases not matched to a gene: 8. The CDR3 DNA reads TGCGCCAGCTTTCTTGGGGGACAGGGGACAGATACGCAGTATTTT. Amino acids: CASFLGGQGTDTQYF.

The chain combines TRBV4-2 with TRBJ1-2, with D uncertain. V lost 0 bases, J lost 7 bases, and 9 bases lay in between. The germline V gene encodes CDR1 LGHNA and CDR2 YNFKEQ. The CDR3 spans 13 residues. CDR3 sequence: CASSQDRTVGYTF. The CDR3 DNA reads TGTGCCAGCAGCCAAGATCGAACAGTTGGCTACACCTTC.

V is TRBV2 and J is TRBJ1-1; TRBD1 aligns across 7 bases. Trimming took 1 base from V and 3 from J; bases not matched to a gene: 5. There are 15 residues in the CDR3. CDR1 is SNHLY and CDR2 is FYNNEI in the germline V gene. CDR3 in DNA: TGTGCCAGCAGTGAAGGAGCAGGGGGGTACACTGAAGCTTTCTTT. Translation gives CASSEGAGGYTEAFF.

The rearrangement uses TRBV5-1 and TRBJ1-1; D is unclear. The germline V gene encodes CDR1 SGHRS and CDR2 YFSETQ. V gave up 3 bases and J gave up 2 bases, with 8 bases separating them. The CDR3 loop spans 13 amino acids. The CDR3 bases are TGCGCCAGCAGCTCACAGAGAAACACTGAAGCTTTCTTT. This encodes CASSSQRNTEAFF.

The CDR3 protein is CASSLDPGKNSYEQYF. The CDR3 DNA reads as TGTGCCAGCAGCTTAGATCCAGGAAAGAACTCCTACGAGCAGTACTTC. The chain couples TRBV11-3 to TRBJ2-7; D not certain. Germline V gene sequence: CDR1 SGHNT, CDR2 YENEEA. The germline V and J ends were trimmed by 0 bases and 0 bases, with 12 bases remaining between them. The CDR3 has 16 amino acids.

CDR3 protein: CASSARQGPQPQHF. Here the CDR3 DNA reads TGTGCCAGCAGTGCCCGACAGGGACCGCAGCCCCAGCATTTT. The chain employs TRBV6-2 or TRBV6-3 and TRBJ1-5; 7 bases line up with TRBD1. The germline V gene encodes CDR1 MNHEY and CDR2 SVGEGT. The CDR3 totals 14 residues. V gave up 5 bases and J gave up 7 bases; unmatched junction bases: 8.

This clone occurred once. This chain uses TRBV13 with TRBJ2-3; 8 bases map to TRBD2. In germline, CDR1 is PRHDT, CDR2 FYEKMQ (reference sequence). The CDR3 sequence is 15 residues long. V lost 6 bases and J lost 6; bases outside the gene matches: 11. The CDR3 DNA reads as TGTGCCAGCAGGCAAATCGGGGGGGCCGCGGATACGCAGTATTTT. It yields the protein CASRQIGGAADTQYF.

The gene calls are TRBV11-2 and TRBJ2-2; 7 bases are a match to TRBD1. Per the germline V gene, CDR1 is SGHAT and CDR2 is FQNNGV. V gave up 2 bases and J gave up 6 bases; unmatched junction bases: 12. This CDR3 region has 17 residues. In DNA form, the CDR3 reads TGTGCCAGCAGCTTAAACCTCCGGGACAGTTACTCCGGGGAGCTGTTTTTT. Residues: CASSLNLRDSYSGELFF.

The chain employs TRBV7-9 and TRBJ2-2, with TRBD2 identical over 14 bases. Germline V lookup: CDR1 SEHNR, CDR2 FQNEAQ (reference sequence). After removal of 5 bases from V and 4 bases from J, the junction contained 12 bases not matched to a gene. The CDR3 sequence is 19 residues long. This CDR3 reads CASSPPTSGGAWVTGELFF. As DNA, the CDR3 is TGTGCCAGCAGCCCCCCGACTAGCGGGGGGGCCTGGGTCACCGGGGAGCTGTTTTTT.

V usage is TRBV4-3 and J usage is TRBJ2-3, with D possibly being TRBD2 (6 bases). Trimming pared 1 base from V and 0 bases from J, leaving 17 bases between. Germline assignment: CDR1 LGHNA and CDR2 YSLEER. The CDR3 covers 18 residues. CDR3: CASSQGPTRDSSTDTQYF. The CDR3 DNA reads TGCGCCAGCAGCCAAGGTCCTACGCGGGACTCAAGCACAGATACGCAGTATTTT.

The chain is built from TRBV9 and TRBJ1-6, with D hard to call. This CDR3 is 14 amino acids long. V lost 5 bases and J lost 7, with 13 bases in between. Germline V gives CDR1 SGDLS, CDR2 YYNGEE. The CDR3 DNA reads as TGTGCCAGCAGGGCTGGCAATCTGAATTCACCCCTCCACTTT. Translated, it gives CASRAGNLNSPLHF.

The chain employs TRBV28 and TRBJ1-5, with 7 bases fitting TRBD1. V trimming: 6 bases; J trimming: 15 bases; junction bases outside the gene matches: 11. Germline lookup yields CDR1 MDHEN and CDR2 SYDVKM. The CDR3 totals 12 residues. CDR3 DNA: TGTGCCAGCAGCACCGGGACAGTCCGGCGGCATTTT. Its protein is CASSTGTVRRHF.

The rearrangement uses TRBV6-5 and TRBJ1-2; perhaps TRBD1 as D (5 bases). CDR1 and CDR2 (germline): MNHEY, SVGAGI. Trimming left V 5 bases short and J 3 bases short, with 7 bases between. This CDR3 has 12 amino acids. The CDR3 region has the DNA TGTGCCAGCAGTCTGACAGACTATGGCTACACCTTC. This gives the protein CASSLTDYGYTF.

The DNA for the CDR3 is TGTGCCAGCAGCTCAGTGGGGACAGGGGGCCAAAACATTCAGTACTTC. This sequence encodes CASSSVGTGGQNIQYF. The J gene is TRBJ2-4, the V gene TRBV7-8; 12 bases are a match to TRBD1. V lost 4 bases to trimming and J lost 5 bases; unmatched junction nucleotides: 6. This CDR3 has 16 amino acids. Germline values: CDR1 SGHVS, CDR2 FQNEAQ.

The V call is TRBV6-5, the J call TRBJ1-1, with a weak D call TRBD1 (5 bases). CDR3 size: 13 residues. The V end was cut by 5 bases, the J end by 11 bases, with 18 bases between. Germline values: CDR1 MNHEY, CDR2 SVGAGI. The CDR3 loop reads CASSTTGTKGAFF. The DNA of the CDR3 is TGTGCCAGCAGTACGACGGGGACTAAAGGCGCTTTCTTT.

This clone was seen a single time. V and J are TRBV7-2 and TRBJ1-6; D remains unclear. V shed 6 bases and J shed 9 bases, with 15 bases lying between them. Germline V gene sequence: CDR1 SGHTA, CDR2 FQGNSA. The CDR3 runs 14 residues. Here the CDR3 reads CASRPTTLVSPLHF. CDR3 nucleotides: TGTGCCAGCAGGCCGACAACCCTGGTTTCACCCCTCCACTTT.

The J gene is TRBJ2-7, the V gene TRBV18, with D possibly matching TRBD2 (5 bases). Germline CDR1 KGHSH, CDR2 LQKENI. The CDR3 totals 12 residues. Trimming pared 2 bases from V and 5 bases from J, leaving 7 bases between. Here the CDR3 reads CASSPAGDEQYF. In DNA, the CDR3 is TGTGCCAGCTCACCAGCCGGGGACGAGCAGTACTTC.

This clone was detected once. J is TRBJ2-2 and V is TRBV7-6; tentative D call: TRBD2 (7 bases). Germline CDR1 reads SGHVS; CDR2 reads FNYEAQ. The CDR3 extends over 15 amino acids. V lost 1 base and J lost 5, with 11 bases in between. The CDR3 sequence: CASSLEGRGTGELFF. The CDR3 DNA is TGTGCCAGCAGCTTAGAAGGGAGGGGGACCGGGGAGCTGTTTTTT.

The V and J genes are TRBV15 and TRBJ1-2; maybe TRBD1 (5 bases). The length of the CDR3 is 13 residues. Trimming took off 5 bases at V and 6 bases at J, with 13 bases between the two ends. CDR1 and CDR2 (germline): LNHNV, YYDKDF (reference sequence). Here the CDR3 DNA reads TGTGCCACCAGCGCCAGGGCCCCAGATGGCTACACCTTC. This gives the protein CATSARAPDGYTF. Looking up the rest from reference TRBV15 and TRBJ1-2 gives the full variable domain: DAMVIQNPRYQVTQFGKPVTLSCSQTLNHNVMYWYQQKSSQAPKLLFHYYDKDFNNEADTPDNFQSRRPNTSFCFLDIRSPGLGDTAMYLCATSARAPDGYTFGSGTRLTVV.

This clone appeared a few times. This chain connects TRBV4-3 to TRBJ1-2; weak D call: TRBD1 (5 bases). The V end lost 0 bases, the J end lost 4 bases, and 15 bases lay between the germline ends. The CDR3 is made up of 16 amino acids. The germline V gene encodes CDR1 LGHNA and CDR2 YSLEER. The CDR3 DNA is TGCGCCAGCAGCCAAGATCATCCTGCGGGGCTCTATGGCTACACCTTC. This sequence encodes CASSQDHPAGLYGYTF.

This chain links TRBV7-3 with TRBJ2-4; 7 bases align to TRBD1. V dropped 4 bases and J dropped 4; count of bases not matched to a gene: 1. Germline loops: CDR1 SGHTA, CDR2 FQGTGA. CDR3 length equals 13 residues. The CDR3 loop is CASSSGQKNIQYF. The CDR3 DNA follows: TGTGCCAGCAGCTCGGGACAGAAAAACATTCAGTACTTC.

The chain employs TRBV12-5 and TRBJ2-1; 10 bases line up with TRBD1. The CDR3 contains 16 residues. The V gene end was trimmed by 6 bases and the J gene end by 0 bases; junction bases not matched to a gene: 5. CDR1 LGHNT and CDR2 FRNRAP come from the germline V gene. Written as DNA, the CDR3 is TGTGCTAGTGGCCGGGACAGGGGAGACTCCTACAATGAGCAGTTCTTC. As protein: CASGRDRGDSYNEQFF.

J is TRBJ2-1 and V is TRBV3-1 (or the pseudogene TRBV3-2), with D possibly matching TRBD2 (7 bases). This CDR3 region has 17 residues. Trimming took off 1 base at V and 7 bases at J, with 20 bases between the two ends. Germline V gene lookup returns CDR1 LGHDT and CDR2 YNNKEL (reference sequence). In DNA form, the CDR3 reads TGTGCCAGCAGCCAAGGGTTGGGGGGGCCTCCGGAGAATGAGCAGTTCTTC. It encodes CASSQGLGGPPENEQFF.

The J gene is TRBJ2-1, the V gene TRBV11-3; D is ambiguous. Trimming took off 3 bases at V and 0 bases at J, with 9 bases between the two ends. The CDR3 loop spans 15 amino acids. CDR1 and CDR2 (germline): SGHNT, YENEEA. CDR3 loop: CASSFTWSSYNEQFF. CDR3 DNA sequence: TGTGCCAGCAGCTTTACATGGAGCTCCTACAATGAGCAGTTCTTC.